The 20 T cell receptor beta chains given below trace back to one sample, sequenced in a study of T cell changes during pregnancy in multiple sclerosis. TCRdb's table, derived via immunoSEQ multiplex PCR, lists solely in-frame clones and lacks some. The sample yields about 77,000 clones, about 93% seen once. The source was peripheral blood, collected after pregnancy. The receptors stem from a female donor in good health, enrolled as a control in a pregnancy study.

The chain couples TRBV29-1 to TRBJ1-5, with D uncertain. Germline V CDR1 and CDR2: SQVTM, ANQGSEA. The CDR3 length is 14 residues. Trimming removed 5 bases at V and 1 base at J, with 12 bases between. CDR3 nucleotide sequence: TGCAGCGTTAGAGGGCCGGGGAGCAATCAGCCCCAGCATTTT. It translates to CSVRGPGSNQPQHF.

The J gene is TRBJ1-2, the V gene TRBV28; D perhaps matches TRBD1 (5 bases). V lost 5 bases and J lost 0, with 10 bases in between. Germline assignment: CDR1 MDHEN and CDR2 SYDVKM. CDR3 length: 14 amino acids. The CDR3 here is CASSPGTANYGYTF. The CDR3 nucleotides read TGTGCCAGCAGTCCAGGGACTGCTAACTATGGCTACACCTTC.

The sample holds a few counts of this clone. The genes are TRBV19 and TRBJ2-1; D uncertain. Germline loops: CDR1 LNHDA, CDR2 SQIVND (reference sequence). There are 11 residues in the CDR3. V was clipped by 3 bases and J by 10 bases, with 7 bases between them. The CDR3 coding sequence is TGTGCCAGTAGTATTGCCGGGGAGCAGTTCTTC. It yields the protein CASSIAGEQFF.

This rearrangement joins TRBV4-3 to TRBJ2-7; 7 bases match TRBD1. CDR1 LGHNA and CDR2 YSLEER come from the germline V gene. Trimming cost V 4 bases and J 7 bases; bases outside gene matches: 16. The CDR3 length is 16 residues. CDR3 in DNA: TGCGCCAGCAGCCGTAACTCCGGGACAGTGGGTTGGGAGCAGTACTTC. It yields the protein CASSRNSGTVGWEQYF.

This sequence joins TRBV2 and TRBJ2-5, with 10 bases lining up with TRBD1. The ends lost 8 bases at V and 5 bases at J; junction bases unmatched: 5. The CDR3 is 13 residues long. The V gene's germline CDR1 is SNHLY and CDR2 FYNNEI. The CDR3 sequence: CASRQGALETQYF. The CDR3 coding sequence is TGTGCCAGCCGACAGGGGGCGCTTGAGACCCAGTACTTC.

The gene calls are TRBV29-1 and TRBJ2-7, with D possibly being TRBD1 (6 bases). The germline V gene encodes CDR1 SQVTM and CDR2 ANQGSEA. Trimming stripped 4 bases from V and 4 bases from J, with 11 bases between. The CDR3 is 12 amino acids. CDR3 coding DNA: TGCAGCGTTGGTACAGGGAAGTACGAGCAGTACTTC. Its translation: CSVGTGKYEQYF.

The chain couples TRBV5-1 to TRBJ2-1, with D possibly being TRBD2 (6 bases). Germline V gives CDR1 SGHRS, CDR2 YFSETQ. V was pared by 0 bases and J by 7 bases, with 14 bases between. The CDR3 extends over 15 amino acids. DNA of the CDR3: TGCGCCAGCAGCTTGGTTGGGCGGGGTGAGAATGAGCAGTTCTTC. Translation gives CASSLVGRGENEQFF.

The chain recombines TRBV27 with TRBJ2-1, with D tentatively TRBD1 (6 bases). Germline V gives CDR1 MNHEY, CDR2 SMNVEV (reference sequence). The V end was cut by 1 base, the J end by 7 bases, with 17 bases between. The CDR3 extends over 16 amino acids. CDR3 loop: CASSLFLGGTGNEQFF. DNA of the CDR3: TGTGCCAGCAGTTTATTTTTAGGGGGTACGGGGAATGAGCAGTTCTTC.

The chain couples TRBV28 to TRBJ1-1; TRBD1 is a possible D gene (6 bases). Germline V gene data show CDR1 as MDHEN and CDR2 as SYDVKM. Trimming cost V 1 base and J 10 bases, with 10 bases left between them. This CDR3 region has 12 residues. The CDR3, as DNA: TGTGCCAGCAGTTTATCCAACAGGGCAGCTTTCTTT. It specifies CASSLSNRAAFF. The full variable domain, in which reference TRBV28 and TRBJ1-1 provide the parts outside the CDR3, is DVKVTQSSRYLVKRTGEKVFLECVQDMDHENMFWYRQDPGLGLRLIYFSYDVKMKEKGDIPEGYSVSREKKERFSLILESASTNQTSMYLCASSLSNRAAFFGQGTRLTVV.

This clone was seen just once. The gene calls are TRBV5-1 and TRBJ2-5, with 7 positions matching TRBD2. Germline V gene data show CDR1 as SGHRS and CDR2 as YFSETQ. This CDR3 has 14 amino acids. Trimming cost V 4 bases and J 0 bases; bases outside gene matches: 3. The CDR3 here is CASSLGTNQETQYF. For the CDR3, the DNA is TGCGCCAGCAGCCTCGGGACTAACCAAGAGACCCAGTACTTC. The complete variable domain, with remaining parts taken from reference TRBV5-1 and TRBJ2-5, reads KAGVTQTPRYLIKTRGQQVTLSCSPISGHRSVSWYQQTPGQGLQFLFEYFSETQRNKGNFPGRFSGRQFSNSRSEMNVSTLELGDSALYLCASSLGTNQETQYFGPGTRLLVL.

The chain carries TRBV29-1 and TRBJ2-7; D possibly corresponds to TRBD2 (6 bases). Looked up from germline, CDR1 is SQVTM and CDR2 is ANQGSEA. The V gene lost 6 bases and the J gene lost 3 bases, with 9 bases spanning the gap. CDR3 length: 11 amino acids. CDR3 bases: TGCAGCGTAGAGGGACTCTACGAGCAGTACTTC. This gives the protein CSVEGLYEQYF.

J is TRBJ1-3 and V is TRBV4-3, with D maybe TRBD1 (6 bases). V was shortened by 4 bases and J by 0 bases, with 10 bases between the two germline ends. CDR1 and CDR2 (germline): LGHNA, YSLEER. There are 15 residues in the CDR3. Here the CDR3 DNA reads TGCGCCAGCAGCCCGACAGGAGACTCTGGAAACACCATATATTTT. It codes for CASSPTGDSGNTIYF.

The chain links TRBV18 to TRBJ2-3; D might be TRBD2 (5 bases). The CDR3 is made up of 14 amino acids. The V end lost 3 bases, the J end lost 4 bases, and 11 bases lay between the germline ends. From germline, CDR1 is KGHSH and CDR2 LQKENI. This CDR3 is CASSPELVADTQYF. The CDR3 DNA is TGTGCCAGCTCACCCGAACTAGTGGCAGATACGCAGTATTTT.

The rearrangement uses TRBV5-6 and TRBJ1-2; TRBD1 agrees at 7 bases. This CDR3 region has 16 residues. V lost 7 bases to trimming and J lost 3 bases; unmatched junction nucleotides: 15. The germline gives CDR1 SGHDT, CDR2 YYEEEE. CDR3 in amino acids: CASHKPTGPSYYGYTF. CDR3 DNA sequence: TGTGCCAGCCACAAACCGACAGGGCCCAGCTACTATGGCTACACCTTC.

The CDR3 bases are TGTGCCATCAGTGAGCGGGAGCAGAGCACTGAGCAGTTCTTC. It is translated as CAISEREQSTEQFF. This chain links TRBV10-3 with TRBJ2-1; perhaps TRBD2 as D (6 bases). V was trimmed by 2 bases and J by 9 bases, leaving 14 bases between them. CDR1 is ENHRY and CDR2 is SYGVKD in the germline V gene. The CDR3 runs to 14 residues.

The chain links TRBV28 to TRBJ1-1; D perhaps matches TRBD1 (5 bases). The CDR3 length is 13 residues. Germline V gives CDR1 MDHEN, CDR2 SYDVKM. Trimming stripped 6 bases from V and 3 bases from J, with 11 bases between. CDR3 sequence (DNA): TGTGCCAGCAGGACGGGACTCTACACTGAAGCTTTCTTT. Protein product: CASRTGLYTEAFF.

This rearrangement joins TRBV29-1 to TRBJ2-5; tentative D call: TRBD2 (6 bases). V dropped 6 bases and J dropped 4 bases, with 12 bases sitting between them. CDR1 and CDR2 (germline): SQVTM, ANQGSEA. The CDR3 sequence is 12 residues long. The CDR3 coding sequence is TGCAGCGTGGATCAAGCGGGAGAGACCCAGTACTTC. Its protein product is CSVDQAGETQYF.

This chain joins TRBV19 and TRBJ1-2; perhaps TRBD1 as D (5 bases). The CDR3 sequence is 14 residues long. V lost 5 bases, J lost 4 bases, and 14 bases lay in between. Per germline, CDR1 LNHDA and CDR2 SQIVND (reference sequence). CDR3 residues: CASSLNDRSYGYTF. CDR3 nucleotides: TGTGCCAGTAGTCTAAACGACAGATCCTATGGCTACACCTTC.

The J gene is TRBJ1-1, the V gene TRBV7-3; D is possibly TRBD1 (6 bases). The CDR3 extends over 15 amino acids. With 2 bases removed from V and 0 bases from J, the gap between germline ends came to 10 bases. CDR1 and CDR2 from the germline V gene are SGHTA and FQGTGA. CDR3 sequence: CASSLQGSMNTEAFF. DNA for the CDR3: TGTGCCAGCAGCTTACAGGGGTCCATGAACACTGAAGCTTTCTTT.

The V and J genes are TRBV7-9 and TRBJ1-1; D remains unclear. The CDR3 covers 11 residues. The germline gives CDR1 SEHNR, CDR2 FQNEAQ (reference sequence). V shed 5 bases and J shed 10 bases, with 11 bases lying between them. In DNA form, the CDR3 reads TGTGCCAGCAGCAACCCCGTCGGAGCTTTCTTT. Translation gives CASSNPVGAFF.